The present T cell receptor beta chain was sequenced within a study of shared clonotypes between healthy human individuals. Findings and caveats of the study: The authors sampled blood alone, and tissue repertoires likely differ. Larger richness was generally estimated for naive than memory subsets.

The naive CD8 subset, CD45RO-negative cells positively selected for CCR7, excluded terminally differentiated effector memory CD45RA+ cells. Donors comprised only Caucasian adults living in Nashville, Tennessee. Deep-level assay runs were performed. The table came from immunoSEQ multiplex PCR; TCRdb's copy has only in-frame clones and leaves some out. The table has about 680,000 clones, around 92% seen once. A remark on this clone: Its target is unknown.

The CDR3 covers 13 residues. Trimming cost V 4 bases and J 9 bases, with 13 bases left between them. From germline, CDR1 is LNHDA and CDR2 SQIVND (reference sequence). V and J are TRBV19 and TRBJ1-5, with a weak D call TRBD1 (5 bases). The receptor's source is a man aged 30-40 years in good health. Specimen: naive CD8+ T cells sorted from blood. The CDR3 nucleotides read TGTGCCAGTAGTACGACAGACATGGGGCCCCAGCATTTT. Translated: CASSTTDMGPQHF.